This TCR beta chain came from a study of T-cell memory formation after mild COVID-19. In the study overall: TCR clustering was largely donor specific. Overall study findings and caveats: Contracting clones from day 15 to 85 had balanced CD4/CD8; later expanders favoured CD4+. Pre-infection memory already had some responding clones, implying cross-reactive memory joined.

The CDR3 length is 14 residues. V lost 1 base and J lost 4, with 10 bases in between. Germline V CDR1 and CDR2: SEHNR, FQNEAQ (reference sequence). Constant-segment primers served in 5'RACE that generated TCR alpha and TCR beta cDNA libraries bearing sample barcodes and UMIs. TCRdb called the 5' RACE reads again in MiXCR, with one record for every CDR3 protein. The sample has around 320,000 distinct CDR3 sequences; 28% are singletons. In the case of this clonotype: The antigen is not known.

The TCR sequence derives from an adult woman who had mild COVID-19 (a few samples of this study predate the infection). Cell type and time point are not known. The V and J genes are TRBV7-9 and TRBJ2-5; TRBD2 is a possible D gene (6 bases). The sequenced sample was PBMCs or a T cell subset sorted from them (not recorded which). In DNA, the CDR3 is TGTGCCAGCAGCTTAGGGCGGGGAGCAGAGACCCAGTACTTC. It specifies CASSLGRGAETQYF.